This TCR beta chain originates from a study of identical twins. cDNA molecules carried unique molecular identifiers, and template switching added a universal primer site. TCRdb re-analysed the 5' RACE reads in MiXCR, keeping a single row per CDR3 protein. The data hold around 1.7 million distinct CDR3 sequences, with around 33% observed a single time. This clonotype was found a few times. Its antigen remains unidentified. Study observations and caveats: Beta out-of-frame sequences showed weaker excess twin sharing. Abundant cord blood beta clonotypes carried fewer insertions; memory repertoires showed none. Out-of-frame alpha sequences common to twins exhibited an excess of low generation probability.

J gave up 2 bases and V 2 bases, and 6 bases lay outside the gene matches. Germline V gene data show CDR1 as SGHVS and CDR2 as FQNEAQ. The CDR3 covers 16 residues. This sequence originates from a newborn girl in good health. J is TRBJ2-4 and V is TRBV7-8, with 7 bases that match TRBD2. Sequencing used cord blood. CDR3 in amino acids: CASSLQYGGSKNIQYF. DNA of the CDR3: TGTGCCAGCAGCTTACAGTACGGGGGGTCCAAAAACATTCAGTACTTC.